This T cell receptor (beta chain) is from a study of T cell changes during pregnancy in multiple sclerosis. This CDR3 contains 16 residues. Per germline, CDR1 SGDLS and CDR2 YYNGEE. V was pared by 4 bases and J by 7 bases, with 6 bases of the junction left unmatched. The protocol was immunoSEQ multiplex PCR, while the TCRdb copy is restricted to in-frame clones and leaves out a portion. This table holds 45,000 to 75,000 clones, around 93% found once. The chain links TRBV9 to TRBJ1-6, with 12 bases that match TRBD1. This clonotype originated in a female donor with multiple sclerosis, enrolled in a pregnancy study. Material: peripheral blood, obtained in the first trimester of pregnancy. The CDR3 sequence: CASSPRDRGRNSPLHF. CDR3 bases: TGTGCCAGCAGCCCTCGGGACAGGGGGCGAAATTCACCCCTCCACTTT.